This record looks at one T cell receptor beta chain sequence and its context. This specimen comes from a study of PD-1 blockade in classical Hodgkin lymphoma. V shed 5 bases, J shed 8 bases, and the junction held 8 bases outside the gene matches. The CDR3 covers 16 residues. The germline V gene has CDR1 SGHVS and CDR2 FQNEAQ. Profiled with immunoSEQ multiplex PCR; TCRdb holds only in-frame clones, not every one. The sample lists about 14,000 clones; roughly nine tenths were seen once. Regarding time point: newly diagnosed, previously untreated cHL patient sample. The study isolated CD8+ T cells from thawed PBMCs by magnetic negative selection. Untreated, newly diagnosed classical Hodgkin lymphoma PBMCs were comparators.

This TCR came from a human donor with classical Hodgkin lymphoma. The sequenced sample consisted of CD8+ T cells from blood. J is TRBJ2-1 and V is TRBV7-8; 14 bases line up with TRBD2. This chain's CDR3 is CASSQRLAGGSDEQFF. The DNA for the CDR3 is TGTGCCAGCAGCCAAAGACTAGCGGGAGGGAGTGATGAGCAGTTCTTC.